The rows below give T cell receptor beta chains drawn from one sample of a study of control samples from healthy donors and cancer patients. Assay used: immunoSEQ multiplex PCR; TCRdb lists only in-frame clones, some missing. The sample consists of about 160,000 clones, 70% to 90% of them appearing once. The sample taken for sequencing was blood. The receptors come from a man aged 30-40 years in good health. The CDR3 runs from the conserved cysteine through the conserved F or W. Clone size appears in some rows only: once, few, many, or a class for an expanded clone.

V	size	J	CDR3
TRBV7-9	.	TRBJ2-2	CASSVGPGTGNTGELFF
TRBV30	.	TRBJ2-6	CAWSADPAGANVLTF
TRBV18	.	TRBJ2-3	CASSPQGADTQYF
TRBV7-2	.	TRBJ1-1	CASSSGQLTEAFF
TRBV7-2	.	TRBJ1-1	CASSLVDGTNTEAFF
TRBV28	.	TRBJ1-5	CASSLFRGSSNQPQHF
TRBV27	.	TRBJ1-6	CASSLRDSLNSPLHF
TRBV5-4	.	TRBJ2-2	CASSFSGSTGELFF
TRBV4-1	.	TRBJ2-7	CASSLQGSGNEQYF
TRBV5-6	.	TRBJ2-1	CASSFTTARSEQFF
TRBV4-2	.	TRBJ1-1	CASSQDKLVAEAFF
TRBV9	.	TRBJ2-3	CASSGRTTGLADTQYF
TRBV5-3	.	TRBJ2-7	CARSLVGLAGGSEQYF
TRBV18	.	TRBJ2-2	CASSPRTSGVGTGELFF
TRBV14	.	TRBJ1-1	CASSIQLGHNTEAFF
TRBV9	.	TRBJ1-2	CASSVGGQAYNYGYTF
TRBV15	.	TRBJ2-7	CATSRTGGYEQYF
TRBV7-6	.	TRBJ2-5	CASSLGGPSWEATQYF
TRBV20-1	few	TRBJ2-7	CSASTAEYEQYF
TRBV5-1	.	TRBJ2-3	CASSLAGGEGTQYF
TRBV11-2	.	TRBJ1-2	CASSGDYGYTF
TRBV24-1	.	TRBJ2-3	CATSPSAASTDTQYF
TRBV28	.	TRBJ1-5	CATNPSLGSNQPQHF
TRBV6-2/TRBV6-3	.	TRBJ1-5	CASSQGPSNQPQHF
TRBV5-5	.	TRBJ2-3	CASSLGREAPPDTQYF
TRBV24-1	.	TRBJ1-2	CATSDPRGKAEGYTF
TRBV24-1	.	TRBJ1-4	CATSDGGQGMNEKLFF
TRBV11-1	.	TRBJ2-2	CASRPGASNTGELFF
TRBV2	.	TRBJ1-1	CASKQGPNTEAFF
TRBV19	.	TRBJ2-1	CASSPTEVKAYNEQFF
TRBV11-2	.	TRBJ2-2	CASSRLQGAHGELFF
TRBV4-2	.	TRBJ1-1	CASSQPGGLNTEAFF
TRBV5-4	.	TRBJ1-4	CASSKDRATNEKLFF
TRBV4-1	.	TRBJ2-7	CARPPHHGINYEQYF
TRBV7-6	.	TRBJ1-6	CASSLLPGQYSPLHF
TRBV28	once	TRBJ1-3	CASITGASGGNTIYF
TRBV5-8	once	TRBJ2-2	CASSLGGNTGELFF
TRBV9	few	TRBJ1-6	CASSAGGSNSPLHF
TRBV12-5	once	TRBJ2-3	CASGLGGPGSDTQYF
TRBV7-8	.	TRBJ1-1	CASSLVQVSTEAFF
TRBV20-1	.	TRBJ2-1	CSARANEQFF